This T cell receptor (beta chain) was observed in a study of blood T cell repertoires in COVID-19 (dated by TCRdb to 2020 to 2022). With regard to the full study: Samples from collaborators originated in the United States, Italy and Spain and spanned both the acute and convalescent phases of COVID-19. The repertoires were released in a freely available public database intended as a resource for research on the immune response to SARS-CoV-2. The samples were drawn from two sources: the first 160 participants of the ongoing ImmuneRACE study, and fewer than 1,500 subjects contributed by 6 global collaborators. Deeply sampled blood TCRbeta repertoires from subjects exposed to, actively infected with, or recovered from COVID-19 were included in the dataset. Where available, HLA class I and class II types were taken from metadata supplied by the sample provider and were not determined by assay-based typing. The material from the prospective study consisted of cDNA or gDNA derived from T cells, B-cell-depleted T cells, or PBMCs. Nearly every sample came with metadata listing a de-identified subject ID, COVID-19 status, age in years and sex.

General findings and caveats noted by the study authors: The quantity of clinical and demographic metadata differed by source and by participant and was supplied without curation.

A second Seattle source provided samples from volunteer blood donors who had recovered from COVID-19. The collaborating institutions used their own protocols to collect whole blood in K2EDTA tubes. For TCRbeta analysis, collaborators shipped samples in one of three forms: frozen whole blood, isolated PBMCs, or DNA extracted from either of those sample types. A word on this clone: The clone's antigen remains unknown. No qualities accompany the bases; no much larger clone lies one base away.

TCRbeta CDR3 regions were amplified from genomic DNA using the immunoSEQ Assay, a bias-controlled multiplex PCR. The paper's processing steps were these. Within the assay, amplification of reference gene primers was used to estimate how many nucleated cells each sample contained. Sequence reads were collapsed and filtered to measure the absolute abundance of every unique TCRbeta CDR3 rearrangement. For each sample, productive Simpson clonality was calculated as the square root of Simpson's diversity index across productive rearrangements. TCRdb's version of the immuneACCESS table is confined to in-frame rearrangements and falls short of the full clone set. An unresolved V gene accounts for under half of the shortfall where checked; the remainder is of unknown origin. The V and J calls and clone size were taken over from that table, and D and trimming were inferred from the DNA. The sample includes under 250,000 clones, with roughly four fifths observed a single time. The ten most abundant clones make up approximately 3% of the sample.

Sequences PRHDT (CDR1) and FYEKMQ (CDR2) are obtained from the germline V gene (reference sequence). The CDR3 spans 13 residues, from the cysteine through the phenylalanine. Of all the DNA, just the CDR3 is kept, 39 bases in frame from base 1. V and J lose 5 bases and 3 bases, and a span of 10 bases separates them. The TCR sequence derives from a woman younger than 45 who had recovered from COVID-19. The rearranged chain carries TRBV13 and TRBJ2-5; TRBD2 is a weak D gene call, 5 bases matching. Input material: peripheral blood. The bases read TGTGCCAGCAGCCCACTAGGAGAAGAGACCCAGTACTTC. Translation gives CASSPLGEETQYF.